This entry concerns a single TCR beta chain. Its antigen is as yet unknown. The data derive from a study of T cell responses to AZD1222 COVID-19 vaccine. Overall study findings and caveats: CD4 TCRs associated with vaccination spanned spike, dominating at 160-218 and 743-854. The breadth and depth of Spike-specific TCRs increased once two AZD1222 doses had been given.

Germline CDR1 is MNHEY and CDR2 is SMNVEV (reference sequence). V shed 5 bases and J shed 1 base, with 11 bases lying between them. The CDR3 sequence is 14 residues long. The assay was immunoSEQ multiplex PCR, and TCRdb's table has in-frame clones only and misses some. The sample includes 150,000 to 200,000 clones, 90% of them seen just once. Sequencing was performed on peripheral blood, taken on day 0 of AZD1222 vaccination. This sequence was found in an adult in good health. The V call is TRBV27, the J call TRBJ1-1, with D possibly matching TRBD1 (5 bases). CDR3 amino acids: CASSNLGGNTEAFF. In DNA, the CDR3 is TGTGCCAGCAGTAACCTCGGGGGGAACACTGAAGCTTTCTTT.